This TCR beta chain was profiled in a study of Graves' ophthalmopathy and Graves' hyperthyroidism (dated 2018 in TCRdb). In terms of the full investigation: Peripheral blood was collected before any treatment was given, at the time of initial diagnosis. The study used TCR beta repertoire signatures to distinguish Graves' ophthalmopathy from Graves' hyperthyroidism and to predict progression to ophthalmopathy. In total, some 130 blood samples were TCR-sequenced: approximately 42 ophthalmopathy, under 85 hyperthyroidism and some 17 hyperthyroidism-to-ophthalmopathy patients. A discovery set of about a hundred patients (roughly 43 ophthalmopathy, approximately 58 stable hyperthyroidism) was enrolled to explore V-J signatures distinguishing ophthalmopathy from hyperthyroidism. An independent validation cohort was composed of fewer than 20 hyperthyroidism patients and approximately 15 patients who later progressed from hyperthyroidism to ophthalmopathy. T-cell repertoires of thyroid tissue and blood were compared in about six hyperthyroidism patients. After sampling, hyperthyroidism patients received methimazole starting at 30 mg daily, and ophthalmopathy patients received high-dose intravenous methylprednisolone. What the authors observed across the whole study: In validation, the model predicted ophthalmopathy progression with about 70% sensitivity and roughly 78% specificity; roughly 12 predicted patients were CT-confirmed with GO in a median of about 6.2 months. Most expanded thyroid clonotypes with frequency above 0.001 were also detected in blood, suggesting blood repertoires may reflect the thyroid immune response. In cross-validation, the 13-signature model distinguished ophthalmopathy from stable hyperthyroidism with around 86% sensitivity and about 81% specificity, while in the test set the corresponding values were about 80% and 75%. Sample size was not statistically predetermined, and group allocation was not concealed from the investigators.

Hyperthyroidism was defined as stable when no progression to ophthalmopathy occurred within 18 months of follow-up. Hyperthyroidism patients were newly diagnosed, were aged 18 to 65 years, and had a disease duration under 2 months. Anyone with other autoimmune diseases, uncontrolled infections, pregnancy or lactation was excluded from the study. Clinical symptoms, serum thyroxine, TRAb, thyroid ultrasound and orbital computed tomography were used for diagnosis. Ficoll-Paque density gradient centrifugation was used to isolate PBMCs from about 10 ml of fresh peripheral blood. Total RNA was extracted with Trizol reagent and quality-checked on an Agilent 2100 Bioanalyzer. This clonotype showed up many times. The antigen it recognizes is unknown. Base quality data are lacking; no much larger clone is found one base away. The V end gives up 4 bases and the J end 4 bases, leaving 5 bases in the junction not matched to a gene. CDR1 LGHDT and CDR2 YNNKEL are derived from the germline V gene (reference sequence). Counted from cysteine to phenylalanine, this CDR3 has 15 amino acids. The CDR3 DNA has 45 bases and is translated from base 1.

For repertoire sequencing, TCR beta CDR3 regions were amplified from RNA transcripts. The first round of RT-PCR was done with HTBI primers and the Qiagen OneStep RT-PCR kit, and was followed by a second round of multiplex PCR, then size selection and purification. The libraries underwent paired-end sequencing with 100 bp reads on an Illumina HiSeq2000. On the authors' methods: SOAPnuke was used for read processing, and reads with adapters, uncalled bases, a mean Phred below 15, or no exact constant-primer or identifier match were discarded. High-quality paired reads were merged with COPE v1.2.5. Unique nucleotide sequences were defined as clonotypes and aligned to IMGT TRB V, D and J references using MiTCR v1.1. The analysis was limited to V-J combinations with a frequency above 0.0001, which together covered 99.2% of the repertoires. For each V-J combination, a TCR clonal expansion and chaos score was defined as the ratio of F50 clonal expansion to chaos observed in the TCRdist matrix. Features were reduced by Welch's t-statistics and random forest to approximately 13 V-J combinations, which fed a naive Bayes classifier. The similarity between thyroid and blood repertoires was quantified using the Morisita-Horn index. TCRdb's own reprocessing of the public reads used fastp at Q25 and MiXCR and kept productive beta chains. Identical CDR3 protein sequences are pooled into one entry, listed with their most common genes and DNA. Clone size and V and J calls follow TCRdb, not the original study. The sample table contains some 350,000 distinct CDR3 sequences; only one count was recorded for approximately 17% of them. In total, the top ten clones hold about 2.4% of the sample.

This TCR was sampled from an adult woman with stable Graves' hyperthyroidism. The sequencing input was peripheral blood. The sequence joins TRBV3-1 to TRBJ1-2; TRBD1 matches 11 bases in the middle. The CDR3 here reads CASSPAGTGGYGYTF. The DNA sequence is as follows: TGTGCCAGCAGCCCGGCCGGGACAGGGGGCTATGGCTACACCTTC.